Sequencing of this T cell receptor (beta chain) was carried out in a study of cytomegalovirus exposure and HLA in healthy donors. Study conclusions and caveats: Another analysis was done later, and it associated roughly 15,000 TCR beta sequences with HLA alleles at 0.05 false discovery rate. Further analysis, carried out later, found HLA-associated TCR beta chains more clonally expanded than equally common other chains.

The PCR contained 60 Vbeta and 13 Jbeta primers. Clones were sequenced by immunoSEQ multiplex PCR, and TCRdb holds only the in-frame ones, with some missing. The top ten clones hold just over 4.5% of a sample with under 200,000 clones, 80% of them seen once. Concerning this clone itself: Its matching antigen is unknown.

The clonotype comes from a woman aged 45 to 65 in good health and CMV-seropositive. The material sequenced was PBMCs.

The CDR3 region has the DNA TGTGCCAGCAGTTTATCGAGCGGTAGGATGTGGAAACTGTTTTTT. This gives the protein CASSLSSGRMWKLFF. The chain is built from TRBV27 and TRBJ1-4, with D hard to call. The V gene's germline CDR1 is MNHEY and CDR2 SMNVEV (reference sequence). The CDR3 extends over 15 amino acids. The V end was cut by 0 bases, the J end by 11 bases, with 16 bases between.